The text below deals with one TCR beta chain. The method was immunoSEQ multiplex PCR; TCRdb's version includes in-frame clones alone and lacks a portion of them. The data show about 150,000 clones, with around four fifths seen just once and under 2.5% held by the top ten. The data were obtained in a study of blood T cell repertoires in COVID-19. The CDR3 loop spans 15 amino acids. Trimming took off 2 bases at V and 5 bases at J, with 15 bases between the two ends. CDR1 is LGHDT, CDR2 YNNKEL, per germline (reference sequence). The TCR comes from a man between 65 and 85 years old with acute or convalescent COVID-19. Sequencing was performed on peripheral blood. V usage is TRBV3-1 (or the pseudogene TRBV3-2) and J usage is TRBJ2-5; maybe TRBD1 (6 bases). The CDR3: CASSQPQGIWETQYF. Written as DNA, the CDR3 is TGTGCCAGCAGCCAACCCCAGGGGATTTGGGAGACCCAGTACTTC.